This TCR beta chain came from a study of beta chain features in type 1 diabetes. Points on this clone: Its antigen is still unknown.

The study's findings and limits: Patients with Type 1 diabetes showed moderately but significantly shorter TCRB CDR3s in all four CD4+ subsets.

Expressed TCRB transcripts were sequenced after all isolated RNA was converted to cDNA. Sequenced by immunoSEQ multiplex PCR; TCRdb stores in-frame clones only, minus some. Of approximately 170,000 clones listed, 50% to 70% were seen once; the top ten hold roughly 0.092%. Trimming cost V 8 bases and J 1 base, with 13 bases left between them. The CDR3 contains 14 residues. Germline V lookup: CDR1 SNHLY, CDR2 FYNNEI. This sequence joins TRBV2 and TRBJ2-3; maybe TRBD2 (6 bases). Sequencing input: naive CD4+ T cells from blood. The origin of this receptor is a man aged 25-40 years with type 1 diabetes. The CDR3, as DNA: TGTGCCAGCGGAGGGCCTGGGGGCACAGATACGCAGTATTTT. It yields the protein CASGGPGGTDTQYF.